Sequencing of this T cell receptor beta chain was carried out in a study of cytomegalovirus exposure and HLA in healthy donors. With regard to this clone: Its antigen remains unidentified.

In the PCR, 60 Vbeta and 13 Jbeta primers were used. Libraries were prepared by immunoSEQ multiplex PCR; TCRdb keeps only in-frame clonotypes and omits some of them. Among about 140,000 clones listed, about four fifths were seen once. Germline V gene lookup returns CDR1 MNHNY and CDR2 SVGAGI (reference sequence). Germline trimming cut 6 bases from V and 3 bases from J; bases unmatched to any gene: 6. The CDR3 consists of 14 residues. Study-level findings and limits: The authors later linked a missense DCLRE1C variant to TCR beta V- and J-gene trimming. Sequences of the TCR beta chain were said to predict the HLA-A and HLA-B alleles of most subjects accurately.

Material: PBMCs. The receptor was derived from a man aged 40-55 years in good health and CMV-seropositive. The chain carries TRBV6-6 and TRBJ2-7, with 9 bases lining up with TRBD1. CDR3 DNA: TGTGCCAGCAGGCCCGGACAGGGGCACTACGAGCAGTACTTC. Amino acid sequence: CASRPGQGHYEQYF.